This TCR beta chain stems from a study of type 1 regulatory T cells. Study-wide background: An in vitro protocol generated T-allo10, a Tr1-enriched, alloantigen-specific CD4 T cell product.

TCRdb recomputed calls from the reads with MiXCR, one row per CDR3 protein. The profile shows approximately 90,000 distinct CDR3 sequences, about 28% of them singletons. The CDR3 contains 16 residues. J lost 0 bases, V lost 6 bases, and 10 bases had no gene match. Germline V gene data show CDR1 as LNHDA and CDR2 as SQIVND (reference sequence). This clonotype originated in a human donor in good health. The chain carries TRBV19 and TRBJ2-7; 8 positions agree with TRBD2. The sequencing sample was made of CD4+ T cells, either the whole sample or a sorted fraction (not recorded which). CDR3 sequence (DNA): TGTGCCAGTAGGGATATAGCGGGAACGAGCTCCTACGAGCAGTACTTC. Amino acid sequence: CASRDIAGTSSYEQYF.